This entry describes one TCR beta chain. The sample belongs to a study of technical replicates of blood from several donors. The V and J ends lost 2 bases and 4 bases respectively, with 6 bases between them. CDR3 size: 13 residues. Germline CDR1 and CDR2: SGHAT and FQNNGV. Libraries were prepared by immunoSEQ multiplex PCR; TCRdb keeps only in-frame clonotypes and omits some of them. The table records about 97,000 clones, about 95% of them present only once. This sequence joins TRBV11-2 and TRBJ2-1; tentatively, D is TRBD1 (6 bases). The material sequenced was T cells isolated from PBMCs. This receptor was identified in a human donor in good health. The CDR3 DNA follows: TGTGCCAGCAGCTTAAGGGGGTACAATGAGCAGTTCTTC. This translates into CASSLRGYNEQFF.